These 22 T cell receptor beta chains came from one sample sequenced in a study of shared clonotypes between healthy human individuals. Naive CD8 isolation took CD45RO-negative cells positively selected for CCR7 and excluded terminally differentiated effector memory CD45RA+ cells. Measured with immunoSEQ multiplex PCR; TCRdb has only the in-frame clones, and not every one. The table lists over 2 million clones, about 94% of them singletons. Sequenced sample: naive CD8+ T cells sorted from blood. The receptor source for this set is a man in his late teens or twenties in good health.

The gene calls are TRBV7-9 and TRBJ2-1; D is perhaps TRBD1 or TRBD2 (5 bases each). The germline V gene has CDR1 SEHNR and CDR2 FQNEAQ (reference sequence). V lost 3 bases to trimming and J lost 6 bases, with 15 bases between them. The CDR3 totals 15 residues. In DNA, the CDR3 is TGTGCCAGCAGCTTCCAACTAGGGGACCTCAATGAGCAGTTCTTC. Its protein product is CASSFQLGDLNEQFF.

V is TRBV5-4 and J is TRBJ2-7; the match to TRBD1 covers 11 bases. This CDR3 contains 13 residues. Germline V gene sequence: CDR1 SGHNT, CDR2 YYREEE (reference sequence). The V segment lost 10 bases and the J segment 0 bases; nucleotides outside the gene matches: 3. This CDR3 is CAGGQGDSYEQYF. The CDR3 DNA reads TGTGCCGGGGGACAGGGGGACTCCTACGAGCAGTACTTC. Full variable domain (missing parts from reference TRBV5-4 and TRBJ2-7): ETGVTQSPTHLIKTRGQQVTLRCSSQSGHNTVSWYQQALGQGPQFIFQYYREEENGRGNFPPRFSGLQFPNYSSELNVNALELDDSALYLCAGGQGDSYEQYFGPGTRLTVT.

The rearrangement links TRBV30 to TRBJ2-1, with D possibly TRBD2 on 6 matching bases. CDR3 length: 15 residues. CDR1 is GTSNPN and CDR2 is SVGIG in the germline V gene (reference sequence). V gave up 2 bases and J gave up 1 base, with 12 bases separating them. The CDR3 coding sequence is TGTGCCTGGAGTATAGGGACTGCTTCCTACAATGAGCAGTTCTTC. This sequence encodes CAWSIGTASYNEQFF.

This chain joins TRBV6-5 and TRBJ2-2; the D is unclear. Trimming cost V 10 bases and J 0 bases, with 9 bases left between them. Germline V gene sequence: CDR1 MNHEY, CDR2 SVGAGI. CDR3 size: 13 residues. The CDR3 bases are TGTGCCACTGTTTGGCCGAACACCGGGGAGCTGTTTTTT. It translates to CATVWPNTGELFF.

The chain has TRBV28 and TRBJ1-1, with D possibly TRBD1 on 6 matching bases. Germline CDR1 and CDR2: MDHEN and SYDVKM. The CDR3 has 14 residues. Between the trimmed V and J ends, which lost 6 bases and 2 bases, there was a span of 13 bases. Here the CDR3 DNA reads TGTGCCAGCAGCTTACAGGGAAGTAACACTGAAGCTTTCTTT. It yields the protein CASSLQGSNTEAFF.

This clone has just one count. This CDR3 is also generated by other DNA sequences in the sample. The J gene is TRBJ2-7, the V gene TRBV5-6; D gene unclear. Per the germline V gene, CDR1 is SGHDT and CDR2 is YYEEEE. This CDR3 spans 14 amino acids. V lost 3 bases and J lost 0, with 10 bases in between. The CDR3 spells CASSSLTGSYEQYF. The DNA for the CDR3 is TGTGCCAGCAGCTCGCTCACGGGCTCCTACGAGCAGTACTTC.

This chain connects TRBV10-3 to TRBJ2-2; the D call may be TRBD1 or TRBD2 (5 bases each). The CDR3 length is 14 residues. Germline values: CDR1 ENHRY, CDR2 SYGVKD. Trimming stripped 8 bases from V and 1 base from J, with 11 bases between. The CDR3 reads CAIGRDENTGELFF. Here the CDR3 DNA reads TGTGCCATCGGCCGGGACGAGAACACCGGGGAGCTGTTTTTT.

The chain couples TRBV5-1 to TRBJ2-5; 8 bases align to TRBD1. Trimming took 0 bases from V and 2 from J; bases not matched to a gene: 9. This CDR3 contains 17 residues. Germline CDR1 is SGHRS and CDR2 is YFSETQ. CDR3 coding DNA: TGCGCCAGCAGCTTGGGTCTACAGGGGGGAATTCAAGAGACCCAGTACTTC. As protein: CASSLGLQGGIQETQYF.

The chain is built from TRBV30 and TRBJ2-5; a possible D gene is TRBD2 (7 bases). Trimming removed 5 bases from V and 5 bases from J, with 18 bases in between. Germline lookup yields CDR1 GTSNPN and CDR2 SVGIG (reference sequence). CDR3 length: 14 residues. This chain's CDR3 is CAWDTQGGGETQYF. CDR3 nucleotides: TGTGCCTGGGACACCCAGGGAGGGGGGGAGACCCAGTACTTC.

V gene TRBV5-4 combines with J gene TRBJ1-4; D unclear. V was clipped by 0 bases and J by 6 bases, with 15 bases between them. Germline CDR1 SGHNT, CDR2 YYREEE (reference sequence). The CDR3 contains 16 residues. CDR3 in amino acids: CASSLADGRGDEKLFF. The CDR3 DNA is TGTGCCAGCAGCTTGGCCGACGGGCGGGGTGATGAAAAACTGTTTTTT. Complete variable domain (other parts from reference TRBV5-4 and TRBJ1-4): ETGVTQSPTHLIKTRGQQVTLRCSSQSGHNTVSWYQQALGQGPQFIFQYYREEENGRGNFPPRFSGLQFPNYSSELNVNALELDDSALYLCASSLADGRGDEKLFFGSGTQLSVL.

This clone came up a few times. The gene calls are TRBV27 and TRBJ2-7; D may correspond to TRBD1 or TRBD2 (6 bases each). The CDR3 has 15 amino acids. Trimming took 6 bases from V and 2 from J, leaving 17 bases between them. The V gene's germline CDR1 is MNHEY and CDR2 SMNVEV (reference sequence). The CDR3 bases are TGTGCCAGCAGACGCCAGGAGGGGGGCCCCTACGAGCAGTACTTC. This codes for CASRRQEGGPYEQYF.

Written as DNA, the CDR3 is TGTGCCAGCAGCCCACTACCACAGGGGAGCACAGATACGCAGTATTTT. As protein: CASSPLPQGSTDTQYF. The chain couples TRBV5-4 to TRBJ2-3; 7 bases map to TRBD1. With V trimmed by 4 bases and J by 0 bases, 8 bases remained unmatched. Germline values: CDR1 SGHNT, CDR2 YYREEE (reference sequence). The CDR3 covers 16 residues.

The V and J genes are TRBV11-2 and TRBJ2-5; a weak D match, TRBD1 (5 bases). There are 15 residues in the CDR3. From germline, CDR1 is SGHAT and CDR2 FQNNGV. V was shortened by 3 bases and J by 4 bases, with 15 bases between the two germline ends. The CDR3 spells CASSFGSGIGETQYF. CDR3 sequence (DNA): TGTGCCAGCAGCTTCGGATCAGGGATAGGAGAGACCCAGTACTTC.

V usage is TRBV27 and J usage is TRBJ2-7, with 8 bases lining up with TRBD1. The CDR3 has 15 residues. Trimming removed 3 bases from V and 5 bases from J; junction bases left unmatched: 9. Germline lookup yields CDR1 MNHEY and CDR2 SMNVEV (reference sequence). The CDR3 nucleotides read TGTGCCAGCAGTTTGCGGACAGGGCCTTCCAACGAGCAGTACTTC. Its protein is CASSLRTGPSNEQYF.

The chain uses TRBV2 and TRBJ2-7; D unclear. Germline loops: CDR1 SNHLY, CDR2 FYNNEI. Trimming pared 9 bases from V and 4 bases from J, leaving 10 bases between. CDR3 size: 11 residues. Written as DNA, the CDR3 is TGTGCCAGTGGGCCCTCTTACGAGCAGTACTTC. This gives the protein CASGPSYEQYF. The variable domain in full, with the rest retrieved from reference TRBV2 and TRBJ2-7, is EPEVTQTPSHQVTQMGQEVILRCVPISNHLYFYWYRQILGQKVEFLVSFYNNEISEKSEIFDDQFSVERPDGSNFTLKIRSTKLEDSAMYFCASGPSYEQYFGPGTRLTVT.

As concerns this clone: This could be a read error, since a much larger clone is one nucleotide away. Other DNA sequences in this sample translate to the same CDR3. The chain combines TRBV29-1 with TRBJ1-1; D unclear. Trimming cost V 5 bases and J 1 base, with 5 bases left between them. The CDR3 totals 11 residues. CDR1 and CDR2 from the germline V gene are SQVTM and ANQGSEA. CDR3 nucleotides: TGCAGCGTTAAAGGGAACACTGAAGCTTTCTTT. It codes for CSVKGNTEAFF.

CDR3 DNA: TGTGCCAGCAGTCCAGAAGGCCCTAACACAGATACGCAGTATTTT. This translates into CASSPEGPNTDTQYF. The rearrangement uses TRBV27 and TRBJ2-3; D gene ambiguous. Germline values: CDR1 MNHEY, CDR2 SMNVEV (reference sequence). Between the trimmed V and J ends, which lost 5 bases and 2 bases, there was a span of 14 bases. The CDR3 loop spans 15 amino acids.

The chain recombines TRBV11-3 with TRBJ2-3, with 8 nucleotides matching TRBD2. This CDR3 contains 14 residues. Germline V gives CDR1 SGHNT, CDR2 YENEEA. V lost 4 bases and J lost 1; bases outside the gene matches: 1. DNA for the CDR3: TGTGCCAGCAGCTCAGCGGGGGGCACAGATACGCAGTATTTT. It encodes CASSSAGGTDTQYF.

The chain employs TRBV5-6 and TRBJ1-5, with a weak D call TRBD1 (5 bases). CDR3 length: 14 amino acids. CDR1 and CDR2 from the germline V gene are SGHDT and YYEEEE. V was pared by 4 bases and J by 3 bases, with 11 bases between. CDR3 amino acids: CASSRGANNQPQHF. The CDR3, as DNA: TGTGCCAGCAGCAGGGGCGCCAACAATCAGCCCCAGCATTTT.

This clone has a single count. The V call is TRBV6-5, the J call TRBJ2-7, with TRBD2 matching over 9 bases. V dropped 2 bases and J dropped 12; count of bases not matched to a gene: 8. The CDR3 is 13 amino acids. Germline-derived CDR1 and CDR2 are MNHEY and SVGAGI. CDR3 loop: CASSYAQTSGPYF. As DNA, the CDR3 is TGTGCCAGCAGTTACGCGCAGACTAGCGGACCGTACTTC.

This clone was counted once. The chain employs TRBV19 and TRBJ2-7; 9 bases fit TRBD1. The V segment lost 5 bases and the J segment 3 bases; nucleotides outside the gene matches: 20. The CDR3 sequence is 19 residues long. The germline V gene encodes CDR1 LNHDA and CDR2 SQIVND (reference sequence). Here the CDR3 reads CASSHMVGQGPIQLYEQYF. The CDR3 region has the DNA TGTGCCAGTAGTCATATGGTGGGACAGGGCCCCATCCAACTCTACGAGCAGTACTTC. The whole variable domain, remainder taken from reference TRBV19 and TRBJ2-7, is DGGITQSPKYLFRKEGQNVTLSCEQNLNHDAMYWYRQDPGQGLRLIYYSQIVNDFQKGDIAEGYSVSREKKESFPLTVTSAQKNPTAFYLCASSHMVGQGPIQLYEQYFGPGTRLTVT.

The chain's CDR3 is CASSWTSGLTDTQYF. CDR3 in DNA: TGTGCCAGCAGCTGGACTAGCGGGCTCACAGATACGCAGTATTTT. J is TRBJ2-3 and V is TRBV6-1; 11 bases align to TRBD2. The V segment lost 6 bases and the J segment 2 bases; nucleotides outside the gene matches: 4. CDR1 and CDR2 from the germline V gene are MNHNS and SASEGT. This CDR3 spans 15 amino acids.